Given below is one T cell receptor beta chain in context. CDR1 SEHNR and CDR2 FQNEAQ come from the germline V gene (reference sequence). The CDR3 is 17 residues long. The junction had 4 bases not matched to a gene; V was cut back by 0 bases and J by 1 base. Study members were between about 18 and 100 years old and lived in 25 or so US regions. Categorization into cohorts depended on clinical history that participants reported. Per the authors' pipeline: Cell counts per sample came from amplifying reference gene primers. Clones were sequenced by immunoSEQ multiplex PCR, and TCRdb holds only the in-frame ones, with some missing. That table supplies the V and J calls and clone size; D and trimming were determined from the DNA. Of around 130,000 clones listed, approximately 84% were seen once; the top ten hold more than 3%. The sample belongs to a study of blood T cell repertoires in COVID-19. Study background: Samples taken during acute and convalescent COVID-19 were collected in the United States, Italy and Spain.

V gene TRBV7-9 combines with J gene TRBJ2-2, with 8 bases fitting TRBD2. Sequences were obtained from PBMCs or T cells enriched from blood (not recorded which). This sequence originates from a woman aged 50 to 60 with acute COVID-19. CDR3 residues: CASSLAPGLVNTGELFF. The CDR3 nucleotides read TGTGCCAGCAGCTTAGCTCCGGGACTAGTGAACACCGGGGAGCTGTTTTTT. The full variable domain, completed using reference TRBV7-9 and TRBJ2-2, is DTGVSQNPRHKITKRGQNVTFRCDPISEHNRLYWYRQTLGQGPEFLTYFQNEAQLEKSRLLSDRFSAERPKGSFSTLEIQRTEQGDSAMYLCASSLAPGLVNTGELFFGEGSRLTVL.